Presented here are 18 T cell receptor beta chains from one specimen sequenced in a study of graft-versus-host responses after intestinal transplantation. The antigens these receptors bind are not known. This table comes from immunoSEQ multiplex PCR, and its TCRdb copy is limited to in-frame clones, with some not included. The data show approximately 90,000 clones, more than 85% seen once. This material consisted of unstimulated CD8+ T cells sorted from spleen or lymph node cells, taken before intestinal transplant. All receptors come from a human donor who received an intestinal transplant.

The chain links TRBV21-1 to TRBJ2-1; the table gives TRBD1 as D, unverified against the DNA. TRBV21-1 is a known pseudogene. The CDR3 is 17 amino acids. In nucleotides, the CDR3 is TGTGCCAGCAGCAAATTCGGGGACAGGGGGGATCACAATGAGCAGTTCTTC. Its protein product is CASSKFGDRGDHNEQFF.

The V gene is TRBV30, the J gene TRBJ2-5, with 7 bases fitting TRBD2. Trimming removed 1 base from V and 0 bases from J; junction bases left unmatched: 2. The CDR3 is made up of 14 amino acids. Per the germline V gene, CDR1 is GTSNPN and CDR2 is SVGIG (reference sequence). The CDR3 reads CAWSGLADQETQYF. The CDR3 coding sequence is TGTGCCTGGAGTGGCCTAGCGGACCAAGAGACCCAGTACTTC.

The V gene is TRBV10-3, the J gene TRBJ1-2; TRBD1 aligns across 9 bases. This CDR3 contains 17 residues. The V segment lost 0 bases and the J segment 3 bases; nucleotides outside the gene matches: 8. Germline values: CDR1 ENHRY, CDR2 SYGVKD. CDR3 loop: CAISESIKTGGDYGYTF. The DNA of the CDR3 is TGTGCCATCAGTGAGTCGATTAAAACAGGGGGCGACTATGGCTACACCTTC.

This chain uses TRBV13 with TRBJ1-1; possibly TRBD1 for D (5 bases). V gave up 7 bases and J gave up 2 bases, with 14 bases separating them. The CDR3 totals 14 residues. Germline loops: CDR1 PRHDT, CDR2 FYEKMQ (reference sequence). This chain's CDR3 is CASKVWGLNTEAFF. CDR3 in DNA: TGTGCCAGCAAGGTGTGGGGCCTTAACACTGAAGCTTTCTTT. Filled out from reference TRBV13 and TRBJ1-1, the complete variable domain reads AAGVIQSPRHLIKEKRETATLKCYPIPRHDTVYWYQQGPGQDPQFLISFYEKMQSDKGSIPDRFSAQQFSDYHSELNMSSLELGDSALYFCASKVWGLNTEAFFGQGTRLTVV.

CDR3 in amino acids: CASSFAANYGYTF. CDR3 coding DNA: TGTGCCAGCAGTTTCGCAGCGAACTATGGCTACACCTTC. The chain uses TRBV6-6 and TRBJ1-2; D ambiguous. Trimming removed 4 bases at V and 2 bases at J, with 8 bases between. The germline gives CDR1 MNHNY, CDR2 SVGAGI (reference sequence). The CDR3 spans 13 residues.

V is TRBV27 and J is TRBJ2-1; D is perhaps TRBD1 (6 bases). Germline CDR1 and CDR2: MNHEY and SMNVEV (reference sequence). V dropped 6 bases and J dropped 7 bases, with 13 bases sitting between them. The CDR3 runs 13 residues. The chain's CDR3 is CASRKNRVNEQFF. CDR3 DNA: TGTGCCAGCAGAAAAAACAGGGTTAATGAGCAGTTCTTC.

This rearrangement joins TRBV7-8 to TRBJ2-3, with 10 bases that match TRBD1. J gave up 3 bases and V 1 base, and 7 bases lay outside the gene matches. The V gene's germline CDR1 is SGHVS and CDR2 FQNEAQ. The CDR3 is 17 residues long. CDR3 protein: CASSLGPGTGATDTQYF. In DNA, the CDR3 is TGTGCCAGCAGCTTAGGTCCTGGGACAGGGGCGACAGATACGCAGTATTTT.

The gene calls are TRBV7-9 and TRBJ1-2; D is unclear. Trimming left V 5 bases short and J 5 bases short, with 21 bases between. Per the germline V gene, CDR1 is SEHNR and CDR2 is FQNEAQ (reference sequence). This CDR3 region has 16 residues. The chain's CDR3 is CASSVLESRHAYGYTF. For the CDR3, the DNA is TGTGCCAGCAGCGTACTAGAGAGCAGACACGCATATGGCTACACCTTC.

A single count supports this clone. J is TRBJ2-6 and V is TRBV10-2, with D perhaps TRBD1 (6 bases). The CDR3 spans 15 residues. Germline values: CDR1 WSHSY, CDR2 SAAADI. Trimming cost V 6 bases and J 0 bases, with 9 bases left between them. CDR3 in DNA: TGCGCCAGCAGAAGGGGGTCCTCTGGGGCCAACGTCCTGACTTTC. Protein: CASRRGSSGANVLTF.

The CDR3 spells CASSSPKGQSTGELFF. Here the CDR3 DNA reads TGTGCCAGCAGTTCCCCTAAAGGACAGAGCACCGGGGAGCTGTTTTTT. The chain uses TRBV7-6 and TRBJ2-2; D is perhaps TRBD1 (6 bases). Germline V lookup: CDR1 SGHVS, CDR2 FNYEAQ. The CDR3 sequence is 16 residues long. V was trimmed by 6 bases and J by 4 bases, leaving 18 bases between them. The full variable domain, its missing parts supplied by reference TRBV7-6 and TRBJ2-2, is GAGVSQSPRYKVTKRGQDVALRCDPISGHVSLYWYRQALGQGPEFLTYFNYEAQQDKSGLPNDRFSAERPEGSISTLTIQRTEQRDSAMYRCASSSPKGQSTGELFFGEGSRLTVL.

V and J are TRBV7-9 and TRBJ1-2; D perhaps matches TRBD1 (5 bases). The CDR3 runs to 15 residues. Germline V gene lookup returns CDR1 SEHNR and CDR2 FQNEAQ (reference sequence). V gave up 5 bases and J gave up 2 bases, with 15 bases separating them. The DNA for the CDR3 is TGTGCCAGCAGCCCGCCAAGACCAGGGAACTATGGCTACACCTTC. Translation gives CASSPPRPGNYGYTF. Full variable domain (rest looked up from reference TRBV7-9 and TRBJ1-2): DTGVSQNPRHKITKRGQNVTFRCDPISEHNRLYWYRQTLGQGPEFLTYFQNEAQLEKSRLLSDRFSAERPKGSFSTLEIQRTEQGDSAMYLCASSPPRPGNYGYTFGSGTRLTVV.

The CDR3 protein is CASSQDAGSNYGYTF. DNA for the CDR3: TGCGCCAGCAGCCAAGATGCCGGTTCGAACTATGGCTACACCTTC. The V gene is TRBV4-3, the J gene TRBJ1-2; D not certain. The V and J ends lost 0 bases and 2 bases respectively, with 10 bases between them. Germline CDR1 and CDR2: LGHNA and YSLEER. The CDR3 is made up of 15 amino acids.

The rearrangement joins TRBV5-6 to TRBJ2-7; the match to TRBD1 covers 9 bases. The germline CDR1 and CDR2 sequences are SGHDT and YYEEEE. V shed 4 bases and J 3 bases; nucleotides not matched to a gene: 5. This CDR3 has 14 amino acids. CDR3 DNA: TGTGCCAGCAGCCGGGGACAGGGCGGCTACGAGCAGTACTTC. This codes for CASSRGQGGYEQYF.

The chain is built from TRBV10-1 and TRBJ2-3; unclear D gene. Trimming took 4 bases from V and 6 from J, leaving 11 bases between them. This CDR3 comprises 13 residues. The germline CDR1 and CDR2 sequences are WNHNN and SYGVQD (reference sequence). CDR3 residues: CASSVSRWDTQYF. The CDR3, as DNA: TGCGCCAGCAGTGTCTCCCGGTGGGATACGCAGTATTTT.

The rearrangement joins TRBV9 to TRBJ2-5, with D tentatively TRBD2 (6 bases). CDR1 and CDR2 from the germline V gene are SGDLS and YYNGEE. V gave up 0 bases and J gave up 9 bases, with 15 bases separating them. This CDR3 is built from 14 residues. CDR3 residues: CASSVEGGVGPQYF. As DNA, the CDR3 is TGTGCCAGCAGCGTAGAGGGCGGGGTCGGTCCCCAGTACTTC.

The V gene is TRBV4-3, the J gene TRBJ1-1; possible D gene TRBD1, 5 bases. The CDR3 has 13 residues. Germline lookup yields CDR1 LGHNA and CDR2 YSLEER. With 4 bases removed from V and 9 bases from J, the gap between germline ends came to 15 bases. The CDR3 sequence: CASSPRGETQAFF. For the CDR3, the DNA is TGCGCCAGCAGCCCCCGGGGGGAGACCCAAGCTTTCTTT.

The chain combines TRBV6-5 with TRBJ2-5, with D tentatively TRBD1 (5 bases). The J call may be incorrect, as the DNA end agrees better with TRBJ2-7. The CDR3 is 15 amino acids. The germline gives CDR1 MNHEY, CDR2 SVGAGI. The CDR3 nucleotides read TGTGCCAGCAGTTACGCCAGGGCGAGCTCTTACGAGCAGTACTTC. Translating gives CASSYARASSYEQYF.

CDR3 sequence reads: CASSSPETGGRGYTF. CDR3 coding DNA: TGTGCCAGCAGCTCGCCCGAGACAGGGGGCAGGGGCTACACCTTC. The genes are TRBV7-2 and TRBJ1-2, with 10 bases lining up with TRBD1. Germline CDR1 and CDR2: SGHTA and FQGNSA. After removal of 4 bases from V and 8 bases from J, the junction contained 10 bases not matched to a gene. The CDR3 has 15 residues. Full variable domain (outside the CDR3, taken from reference TRBV7-2 and TRBJ1-2): GAGVSQSPSNKVTEKGKDVELRCDPISGHTALYWYRQSLGQGLEFLIYFQGNSAPDKSGLPSDRFSAERTGGSVSTLTIQRTQQEDSAVYLCASSSPETGGRGYTFGSGTRLTVV.